Listed here are 12 T cell receptor beta chains from one sample, sequenced in a study of T cell responses to AZD1222 COVID-19 vaccine. The method was immunoSEQ multiplex PCR; TCRdb's version includes in-frame clones alone and lacks a portion of them. There are roughly 120,000 clones in the sample; roughly nine tenths occur only once, and 4% to 4.5% lies in the top ten. The material sequenced was peripheral blood, taken on day 0 of AZD1222 vaccination. The source of these receptors is an adult in good health.

J is TRBJ1-1 and V is TRBV11-2; D uncertain. Germline loops: CDR1 SGHAT, CDR2 FQNNGV. There are 13 residues in the CDR3. With 2 bases removed from V and 0 bases from J, the gap between germline ends came to 4 bases. The CDR3 DNA sequence: TGTGCCAGCAGCTTACAGGTGAACACTGAAGCTTTCTTT. Its protein is CASSLQVNTEAFF.

J is TRBJ1-6 and V is TRBV6-1; possible D gene TRBD1, 6 bases. The ends were cut back, 1 base at V and 8 bases at J, with 12 bases in the middle. The CDR3 sequence is 15 residues long. Germline CDR1 MNHNS, CDR2 SASEGT. CDR3 coding DNA: TGTGCCAGCAGTGAAGGAGACAGGAGGTATTCACCCCTCCACTTT. It translates to CASSEGDRRYSPLHF.

CDR3 region: CASGLDTGELFF. CDR3 DNA: TGTGCCAGTGGCCTTGACACCGGGGAGCTGTTTTTT. The J gene is TRBJ2-2, the V gene TRBV19; no firm D call. The CDR3 has 12 amino acids. CDR1 is LNHDA and CDR2 is SQIVND in the germline V gene (reference sequence). V shed 8 bases and J shed 3 bases, with 7 bases lying between them.

J is TRBJ1-6 and V is TRBV5-1, with D possibly matching TRBD1 (5 bases). This CDR3 has 14 residues. Germline V gene data show CDR1 as SGHRS and CDR2 as YFSETQ. Trimming left V 0 bases short and J 10 bases short, with 11 bases between. CDR3 bases: TGCGCCAGCAGCTTGGGTTCAGGGACGTCACCCCTCCACTTT. This encodes CASSLGSGTSPLHF.

The table lists this clone with a count of one. The chain uses TRBV5-4 and TRBJ2-3, with 8 nucleotides matching TRBD2. This CDR3 is 14 amino acids long. With V trimmed by 4 bases and J by 2 bases, 3 bases remained unmatched. CDR1 SGHNT and CDR2 YYREEE come from the germline V gene (reference sequence). CDR3 DNA: TGTGCCAGCAGCACGGGACTAGACACAGATACGCAGTATTTT. Its translation is CASSTGLDTDTQYF.

V is TRBV18 and J is TRBJ1-1; tentative D call: TRBD1 (5 bases). V was clipped by 3 bases and J by 3 bases, with 11 bases between them. The CDR3 is made up of 14 amino acids. The germline CDR1 and CDR2 sequences are KGHSH and LQKENI. The CDR3 coding sequence is TGTGCCAGCTCACCTACTTCCAGGGACACTGAAGCTTTCTTT. Translation: CASSPTSRDTEAFF.

The rearrangement joins TRBV27 to TRBJ2-5; a weak D match, TRBD1 (6 bases). The length of the CDR3 is 13 residues. Germline CDR1 reads MNHEY; CDR2 reads SMNVEV (reference sequence). The ends were cut back, 1 base at V and 9 bases at J, with 12 bases in the middle. The CDR3 protein is CASSLYESGAQYF. The DNA for the CDR3 is TGTGCCAGCAGTTTATACGAGTCAGGGGCCCAGTACTTC.

The sample holds a few counts of this clone. The chain is built from TRBV2 and TRBJ2-1; D remains unclear. Trimming removed 6 bases at V and 0 bases at J, with 9 bases between. Germline V gives CDR1 SNHLY, CDR2 FYNNEI. The CDR3 consists of 14 residues. Written as DNA, the CDR3 is TGTGCCAGCAGGTTCCCGGGCTCCTACAATGAGCAGTTCTTC. Amino acid sequence: CASRFPGSYNEQFF.

The rearrangement links TRBV2 to TRBJ1-6; the D gene is possibly TRBD1 (6 bases). The CDR3 consists of 14 residues. The germline V gene has CDR1 SNHLY and CDR2 FYNNEI. V lost 9 bases to trimming and J lost 3 bases, with 12 bases between them. In DNA form, the CDR3 reads TGTGCCAGTGGACAGAAGCGCTATAATTCACCCCTCCACTTT. Protein sequence: CASGQKRYNSPLHF.

The V gene is TRBV3-1 (or the pseudogene TRBV3-2), the J gene TRBJ2-4; 8 bases match TRBD1. This CDR3 is built from 14 residues. The junction had 3 bases not matched to a gene; V was cut back by 4 bases and J by 4 bases. Germline V gene sequence: CDR1 LGHDT, CDR2 YNNKEL (reference sequence). The CDR3 nucleotides are TGTGCCAGCAGCCCCGGACAGGGTAAAAACATTCAGTACTTC. Protein product: CASSPGQGKNIQYF.

In its sample, this clone was seen a few times. The gene calls are TRBV18 and TRBJ1-2; D is uncertain. Looked up from germline, CDR1 is KGHSH and CDR2 is LQKENI. CDR3 length equals 12 residues. Deletions cut 3 bases from V and 8 bases from J, with 10 bases between. CDR3 sequence: CASSPVGKGYTF. The CDR3 DNA follows: TGTGCCAGCTCACCCGTGGGAAAGGGCTACACCTTC.

The V and J genes are TRBV4-2 and TRBJ2-1; 11 bases agree with TRBD2. The V gene's germline CDR1 is LGHNA and CDR2 YNFKEQ. Trimming took 4 bases from V and 5 from J; bases not matched to a gene: 13. This CDR3 is built from 18 residues. For the CDR3, the DNA is TGTGCCAGCAGCCCTCGCTTTAGCGGGAGGGCCGGCCACAATGAGCAGTTCTTC. It yields the protein CASSPRFSGRAGHNEQFF.